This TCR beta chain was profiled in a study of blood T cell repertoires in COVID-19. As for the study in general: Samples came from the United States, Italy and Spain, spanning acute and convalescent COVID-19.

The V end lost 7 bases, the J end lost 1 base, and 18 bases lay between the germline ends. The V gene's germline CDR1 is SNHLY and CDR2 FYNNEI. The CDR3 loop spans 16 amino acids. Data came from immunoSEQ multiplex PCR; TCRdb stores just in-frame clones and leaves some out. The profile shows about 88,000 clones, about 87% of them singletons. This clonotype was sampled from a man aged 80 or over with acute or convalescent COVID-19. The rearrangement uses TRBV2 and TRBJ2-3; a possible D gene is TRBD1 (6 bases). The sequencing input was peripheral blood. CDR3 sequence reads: CASTAEGVFGTDTQYF. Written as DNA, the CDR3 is TGTGCCAGCACCGCCGAGGGGGTCTTCGGCACAGATACGCAGTATTTT.